One and the same sample provided the 28 T cell receptor beta chains below, sequenced in a study of early T cells in non-severe SARS-CoV-2 infection. TCRdb called the 5' RACE reads again in MiXCR, with one record for every CDR3 protein. Of some 89,000 distinct CDR3 sequences in the sample, approximately 10% are singletons; the top ten hold under 5%. The sequenced sample was whole blood, obtained at baseline. The receptors here all came from an adult who was a healthcare worker with PCR-confirmed SARS-CoV-2 infection or an uninfected control (not recorded which).

This clonotype was detected a few times. V is TRBV6-1 and J is TRBJ2-1, with D possibly TRBD2 on 7 matching bases. This CDR3 region has 15 residues. Germline CDR1 and CDR2: MNHNS and SASEGT. V was pared by 1 base and J by 8 bases, with 15 bases between. The CDR3 coding sequence is TGTGCCAGCAGTGAAGTCCGGGGGGCCGGGGATGAGCAGTTCTTC. Translating it yields CASSEVRGAGDEQFF.

This clonotype showed up just a few times. One end of the junction varies from germline; a read error may be responsible. This sequence joins TRBV6-2 or TRBV6-3 and TRBJ2-7; D is uncertain. Germline CDR1 is MNHEY and CDR2 is SVGEGT. The CDR3 is 13 amino acids. As DNA, the CDR3 is TGTGCCAGCAGTTACGGTACCCTCTACGGGCAGTACTTC. Protein sequence: CASSYGTLYGQYF.

V is TRBV7-9 and J is TRBJ1-1, with unresolved D. The CDR3 has 15 amino acids. V gave up 6 bases and J gave up 13 bases, with 27 bases separating them. Per the germline V gene, CDR1 is SEHNR and CDR2 is FQNEAQ (reference sequence). The CDR3 loop is CASRPMRTSPGEVFF. The CDR3 bases are TGTGCCAGCAGACCCATGAGAACGTCCCCCGGAGAGGTTTTCTTT.

The V call is TRBV9, the J call TRBJ2-5; weak D call: TRBD2 (5 bases). Deletions cut 3 bases from V and 4 bases from J, with 16 bases between. Per the germline V gene, CDR1 is SGDLS and CDR2 is YYNGEE. The CDR3 length is 15 residues. The CDR3 is CASSDGGSWGETQYF. The CDR3 DNA is TGTGCCAGCAGCGACGGAGGATCCTGGGGAGAGACCCAGTACTTC.

A single count supports this clonotype. V usage is TRBV3-1 and J usage is TRBJ2-7; D is uncertain. CDR1 and CDR2 (germline): LGHDT, YNNKEL (reference sequence). Trimming pared 4 bases from V and 0 bases from J, leaving 13 bases between. CDR3 length: 15 residues. The DNA for the CDR3 is TGTGCCAGCAGCCTAGGTGGGCAGTACTCCTACGAGCAGTACTTC. This gives the protein CASSLGGQYSYEQYF.

V usage is TRBV10-3 and J usage is TRBJ2-7; D remains unclear. Germline V gene data show CDR1 as ENHRY and CDR2 as SYGVKD. The V and J ends lost 6 bases and 7 bases respectively, with 13 bases between them. This CDR3 is built from 12 residues. DNA of the CDR3: TGTGCCATCAGCGCGGCCCTGAGGGAGCAGTACTTC. Protein sequence: CAISAALREQYF.

This clonotype has a handful of counts. V is TRBV6-1 and J is TRBJ2-1; D not resolved. Trimming took off 6 bases at V and 8 bases at J, with 8 bases between the two ends. CDR1 and CDR2 (germline): MNHNS, SASEGT. The CDR3 has 11 residues. CDR3 nucleotide sequence: TGTGCCAGCAGCCGCTTGGATGAGCAGTTCTTC. It specifies CASSRLDEQFF.

This clonotype has a single count. The chain links TRBV6-1 to TRBJ1-1; D may be TRBD1 (5 bases). V was shortened by 5 bases and J by 2 bases, with 12 bases between the two germline ends. In germline, CDR1 is MNHNS, CDR2 SASEGT. This CDR3 spans 14 amino acids. CDR3 DNA sequence: TGTGCCAGCAGTCAGGCAGGGCGAAACACTGAAGCTTTCTTT. It yields the protein CASSQAGRNTEAFF.

The sample holds a few counts of this clonotype. This sequence joins TRBV5-1 and TRBJ1-2; D might be TRBD1 (6 bases). The CDR3 sequence is 17 residues long. Per germline, CDR1 SGHRS and CDR2 YFSETQ. Trimming removed 1 base from V and 1 base from J, with 17 bases in between. The CDR3 loop is CASSLTGRGGINYGYTF. In nucleotides, the CDR3 is TGCGCCAGCAGCTTGACAGGGAGAGGGGGAATTAACTATGGCTACACCTTC.

This clonotype was counted only a few times. The genes are TRBV7-9 and TRBJ1-6; 7 bases are a match to TRBD1. J was trimmed by 6 bases and V by 5 bases; bases with no gene match: 4. This CDR3 is built from 14 residues. Germline CDR1 is SEHNR and CDR2 is FQNEAQ (reference sequence). The CDR3 spells CASSLTGINSPLHF. As DNA, the CDR3 is TGTGCCAGCAGCCTGACAGGGATTAATTCACCCCTCCACTTT. The full variable domain, with the rest looked up from reference TRBV7-9 and TRBJ1-6, is DTGVSQNPRHKITKRGQNVTFRCDPISEHNRLYWYRQTLGQGPEFLTYFQNEAQLEKSRLLSDRFSAERPKGSFSTLEIQRTEQGDSAMYLCASSLTGINSPLHFGNGTRLTVT.

This clonotype was seen a handful of times. The V gene is TRBV6-1, the J gene TRBJ1-1; tentatively, D is TRBD1 (5 bases). The CDR3 is made up of 12 amino acids. V was clipped by 5 bases and J by 8 bases, with 12 bases between them. Germline CDR1 MNHNS, CDR2 SASEGT. CDR3 in DNA: TGTGCCAGCAGTACTCGGGACGGAGAAGCTTTCTTT. Translating it yields CASSTRDGEAFF.

This rearrangement joins TRBV29-1 to TRBJ2-1; tentative D call: TRBD1 (5 bases). The V gene lost 6 bases and the J gene lost 8 bases, with 11 bases spanning the gap. The CDR3 covers 11 residues. CDR1 is SQVTM and CDR2 is ANQGSEA in the germline V gene. The chain's CDR3 is CSVDQGYEQFF. CDR3 nucleotide sequence: TGCAGCGTAGATCAGGGATATGAGCAGTTCTTC.

The chain uses TRBV7-2 and TRBJ1-3, with D possibly being TRBD1 (6 bases). V was pared by 5 bases and J by 0 bases, with 11 bases between. CDR3 length: 15 residues. Germline-derived CDR1 and CDR2 are SGHTA and FQGNSA. DNA of the CDR3: TGTGCCAGCAGCGCAACAGGGAACTCTGGAAACACCATATATTTT. Protein sequence: CASSATGNSGNTIYF. The variable domain in full, with the rest retrieved from reference TRBV7-2 and TRBJ1-3, is GAGVSQSPSNKVTEKGKDVELRCDPISGHTALYWYRQSLGQGLEFLIYFQGNSAPDKSGLPSDRFSAERTGGSVSTLTIQRTQQEDSAVYLCASSATGNSGNTIYFGEGSWLTVV.

The V call is TRBV7-3, the J call TRBJ2-2; no clear D gene. This CDR3 region has 13 residues. Trimming shortened V by 2 bases and J by 1 base, and 2 bases separated the two germline ends. Looked up from germline, CDR1 is SGHTA and CDR2 is FQGTGA. CDR3 in amino acids: CASSLWNTGELFF. CDR3 coding DNA: TGTGCCAGCAGCTTATGGAACACCGGGGAGCTGTTTTTT.

This chain uses TRBV29-1 with TRBJ2-1; the D gene is possibly TRBD2 (5 bases). CDR3 size: 13 residues. With 4 bases removed from V and 3 bases from J, the gap between germline ends came to 10 bases. The V gene's germline CDR1 is SQVTM and CDR2 ANQGSEA. The CDR3 coding sequence is TGCAGCGTTGCCAGCAGCGGCTACAATGAGCAGTTCTTC. Encoded protein: CSVASSGYNEQFF.

This clonotype occurred many times. This chain links TRBV2 with TRBJ1-2, with unresolved D. This CDR3 spans 12 amino acids. Germline CDR1 SNHLY, CDR2 FYNNEI. Trimming stripped 7 bases from V and 1 base from J, with 7 bases between. The CDR3 region is CASTYSNYGYTF. As DNA, the CDR3 is TGTGCCAGCACTTACAGTAACTATGGCTACACCTTC.

This clonotype appeared many times. The V and J genes are TRBV4-2 and TRBJ2-7; 8 bases are a match to TRBD2. Germline V CDR1 and CDR2: LGHNA, YNFKEQ. CDR3 length: 18 residues. V dropped 0 bases and J dropped 2; count of bases not matched to a gene: 12. The CDR3 spells CASSQDMSGSAVAYEQYF. CDR3 in DNA: TGTGCCAGCAGCCAAGATATGAGCGGGAGTGCAGTTGCCTACGAGCAGTACTTC.

Many counts were recorded for this clonotype. The chain combines TRBV19 with TRBJ2-3; possibly TRBD2 for D (6 bases). This CDR3 is built from 13 residues. With 4 bases removed from V and 2 bases from J, the gap between germline ends came to 7 bases. The germline gives CDR1 LNHDA, CDR2 SQIVND (reference sequence). This CDR3 reads CASSSGVTDTQYF. CDR3 DNA sequence: TGTGCCAGTAGTAGCGGGGTCACAGATACGCAGTATTTT.

This chain links TRBV29-1 with TRBJ2-2; the match to TRBD1 covers 8 bases. The germline V gene encodes CDR1 SQVTM and CDR2 ANQGSEA. The J segment lost 6 bases and the V segment lost 4 bases, leaving 10 bases of the junction unmatched. The CDR3 consists of 15 residues. The CDR3 coding sequence is TGCAGCGTTGCTGTGACAGGGGTATCACCCGGGGAGCTGTTTTTT. Amino acids: CSVAVTGVSPGELFF.

This clonotype was counted between two and nine times. This chain links TRBV14 with TRBJ1-6; no firm D call. V gave up 0 bases and J gave up 16 bases, with 13 bases separating them. CDR3 length equals 13 residues. CDR1 is SGHDN, CDR2 FVKESK, per germline. The CDR3 DNA is TGTGCCAGCAGCCAAGATATACGAAGGGTACTCCACTTT. Protein sequence: CASSQDIRRVLHF.

The chain is built from TRBV7-6 and TRBJ1-1, with D perhaps TRBD1 (5 bases). V was cut by 4 bases and J by 0 bases, with 21 bases left in between. There are 18 residues in the CDR3. Germline CDR1 and CDR2: SGHVS and FNYEAQ. DNA for the CDR3: TGTGCCAGCAGCTCACTCCCCATACCGGGACTCCTGAACACTGAAGCTTTCTTT. Protein: CASSSLPIPGLLNTEAFF.

This clonotype turned up a few times. The V gene is TRBV5-4, the J gene TRBJ1-1, with D perhaps matching TRBD1 (5 bases). Trimming took off 5 bases at V and 1 base at J, with 12 bases between the two ends. Germline assignment: CDR1 SGHNT and CDR2 YYREEE (reference sequence). This CDR3 is built from 14 residues. The CDR3 sequence: CASRAGLTNTEAFF. DNA for the CDR3: TGTGCCAGCAGGGCGGGACTGACGAACACTGAAGCTTTCTTT.

This clonotype occurred many times. The chain couples TRBV7-4 to TRBJ1-5; D may be TRBD1 (6 bases). V was clipped by 3 bases and J by 0 bases, with 18 bases between them. In germline, CDR1 is SGHVT, CDR2 SQSDAQ. The CDR3 extends over 18 amino acids. The CDR3 reads CASSLVQGGVRSNQPQHF. CDR3 DNA: TGTGCCAGCAGCTTGGTTCAAGGGGGAGTGCGTAGCAATCAGCCCCAGCATTTT.

This clonotype has at least ten counts. The gene calls are TRBV12-3 or TRBV12-4 and TRBJ1-5; 9 nucleotides match TRBD1. This CDR3 has 16 residues. V was clipped by 6 bases and J by 7 bases; unmatched bases: 13. The CDR3 DNA is TGTGCCAGCAGGCCGGCAGGACAGGGGCTGGTACAGCCCCAGCATTTT. Translation: CASRPAGQGLVQPQHF.

Of note for this clonotype: With a much larger clone just one base away, this may be a read error. Since the CDR3 does not end with the conserved phenylalanine or tryptophan, this likely comes from a read error. The chain combines TRBV11-2 with TRBJ2-1, with 7 bases matching TRBD2. Trimming at V came to 6 bases and at J to 4 bases, leaving 9 bases not matched to a gene. The germline CDR1 and CDR2 sequences are SGHAT and FQNNGV. This CDR3 has 15 residues. DNA for the CDR3: TGTGCCAGCAGACGTGTCCGGGGGGTTTACAATGAGCAGTTCCTC. Protein sequence: CASRRVRGVYNEQFL.

V usage is TRBV6-1 and J usage is TRBJ1-5, with D possibly TRBD1 on 5 matching bases. The CDR3 runs to 14 residues. CDR1 is MNHNS, CDR2 SASEGT, per germline. The V end lost 4 bases, the J end lost 6 bases, and 13 bases lay between the germline ends. The CDR3 bases are TGTGCCAGCAGTGTCGATAGGGGAAGTCAGCCCCAGCATTTT. Translated: CASSVDRGSQPQHF.

The V call is TRBV20-1, the J call TRBJ2-1; D is perhaps TRBD1 or TRBD2 (5 bases each). The CDR3 covers 14 residues. The germline gives CDR1 DFQATT, CDR2 SNEGSKA (reference sequence). With 5 bases removed from V and 6 bases from J, the gap between germline ends came to 17 bases. The CDR3 DNA reads TGCAGTGCTCGAGGGGACCGAGAGAGCAATGAGCAGTTCTTC. It codes for CSARGDRESNEQFF.

This clonotype has a handful of counts. This chain connects TRBV5-4 to TRBJ2-5, with TRBD2 matching 12 bases. V lost 4 bases, J lost 5 bases, and 6 bases stayed unmatched. Germline values: CDR1 SGHNT, CDR2 YYREEE (reference sequence). The CDR3 loop spans 15 amino acids. DNA for the CDR3: TGTGCCAGCAGCCTGACTAGCGGGAGTAGGGAGACCCAGTACTTC. Translated, it gives CASSLTSGSRETQYF.